These 18 T cell receptor beta chains share one sample of origin, sequenced in a study of regulatory T cells in long-lasting Graves disease. Time point indicated: newly diagnosed GD, antithyroid drugs for less than 3 months. Researchers made the TCR library from RNA that was extracted from PBMCs. Through Arm-PCR of CDR3 regions and iRepertoire HTBI primers, TCR beta libraries were built. TCRdb recomputed calls from the multiplex PCR reads with MiXCR, one row per CDR3 protein. The sample holds about 420,000 distinct CDR3 sequences, roughly 17% seen once. This same sample was also taken into another study, of T cells in Graves' hyperthyroidism and ophthalmopathy.

Sample: peripheral blood mononuclear cells (PBMCs), taken at new diagnosis, from a patient treated with antithyroid drugs. Receptors were obtained from a woman aged 18-29 years with Graves disease.

This clonotype turned up a few times. The CDR3 reads CASSPGGWPDSTDTQYF. CDR3 nucleotide sequence: TGTGCCAGCAGTCCCGGAGGGTGGCCAGATAGCACAGATACGCAGTATTTT. This chain joins TRBV28 and TRBJ2-3, with D possibly being TRBD2 (6 bases). V shed 5 bases and J shed 0 bases, with 18 bases lying between them. This CDR3 is 17 amino acids long. From germline, CDR1 is MDHEN and CDR2 SYDVKM.

This clonotype was seen only a few times. This rearrangement joins TRBV19 to TRBJ1-1, with D unclear. The CDR3 is 16 amino acids. The V end lost 4 bases, the J end lost 4 bases, and 19 bases lay between the germline ends. The germline gives CDR1 LNHDA, CDR2 SQIVND (reference sequence). Here the CDR3 DNA reads TGTGCCAGTAGTACCGGAGAACTTCGAAGTGGCACTGAAGCTTTCTTT. As protein: CASSTGELRSGTEAFF. The whole variable domain, remainder taken from reference TRBV19 and TRBJ1-1, is DGGITQSPKYLFRKEGQNVTLSCEQNLNHDAMYWYRQDPGQGLRLIYYSQIVNDFQKGDIAEGYSVSREKKESFPLTVTSAQKNPTAFYLCASSTGELRSGTEAFFGQGTRLTVV.

This clonotype appeared many times. The rearrangement uses TRBV3-1 and TRBJ2-5, with 7 bases that match TRBD2. Germline V gene data show CDR1 as LGHDT and CDR2 as YNNKEL (reference sequence). The junction had 8 bases not matched to a gene; V was cut back by 3 bases and J by 1 base. This CDR3 is built from 16 residues. In nucleotides, the CDR3 is TGTGCCAGCAGCCATGGGCTAGCGGAATCCCAAGAGACCCAGTACTTC. Translation: CASSHGLAESQETQYF.

This clonotype was seen a handful of times. J is TRBJ2-1 and V is TRBV30; 13 bases fit TRBD2. Unmatched junction bases numbered 2, after V lost 2 bases and J lost 4 bases. The CDR3 is 15 residues long. Germline V lookup: CDR1 GTSNPN, CDR2 SVGIG (reference sequence). CDR3 coding DNA: TGTGCCTGGAGTAGGACTAGCGGGAGTTACAATGAGCAGTTCTTC. Translating it yields CAWSRTSGSYNEQFF.

The chain employs TRBV20-1 and TRBJ1-1; 7 nucleotides agree with TRBD1. CDR1 DFQATT and CDR2 SNEGSKA come from the germline V gene (reference sequence). The CDR3 contains 14 residues. V shed 1 base, J shed 1 base, and the junction held 3 bases outside the gene matches. CDR3 sequence: CSARVEGANTEAFF. CDR3 DNA: TGCAGTGCTAGAGTGGAGGGGGCGAACACTGAAGCTTTCTTT.

There are a few counts of this clonotype. The chain has TRBV29-1 and TRBJ1-2, with a weak D call TRBD1 (6 bases). V dropped 7 bases and J dropped 6 bases, with 12 bases sitting between them. The V gene's germline CDR1 is SQVTM and CDR2 ANQGSEA. CDR3 size: 11 residues. The CDR3 region is CSGIQGNGYTF. CDR3 coding DNA: TGCAGCGGAATACAGGGTAATGGCTACACCTTC.

The V gene is TRBV28, the J gene TRBJ1-2, with a weak D call TRBD1 (6 bases). Per germline, CDR1 MDHEN and CDR2 SYDVKM. The germline V and J ends were trimmed by 3 bases and 4 bases, with 18 bases remaining between them. The CDR3 extends over 16 amino acids. In DNA, the CDR3 is TGTGCCAGCAGTTTCCCCAAGGGGGGGTTGGGCTATGGCTACACCTTC. This gives the protein CASSFPKGGLGYGYTF.

There are many counts of this clonotype. The rearrangement links TRBV5-1 to TRBJ2-2, with D unclear. CDR1 is SGHRS, CDR2 YFSETQ, per germline. V gave up 0 bases and J gave up 0 bases, with 9 bases separating them. The CDR3 is made up of 16 amino acids. CDR3 DNA sequence: TGCGCCAGCAGCTTGGGTCGGCTCACGAACACCGGGGAGCTGTTTTTT. It is translated as CASSLGRLTNTGELFF.

This clonotype was seen more than once but under ten times. The chain recombines TRBV10-3 with TRBJ2-6; no definite D call. Germline CDR1 and CDR2: ENHRY and SYGVKD. Trimming stripped 4 bases from V and 3 bases from J, with 4 bases between. The CDR3 has 13 residues. CDR3 sequence: CAISGRGANVLTF. CDR3 DNA sequence: TGTGCCATCAGTGGTCGTGGGGCCAACGTCCTGACTTTC.

Ten or more counts support this clonotype. The chain recombines TRBV27 with TRBJ2-3, with a weak D call TRBD2 (5 bases). V was trimmed by 5 bases and J by 5 bases, leaving 8 bases between them. Germline CDR1 reads MNHEY; CDR2 reads SMNVEV (reference sequence). The length of the CDR3 is 12 residues. CDR3 sequence reads: CASSPRGDTQYF. CDR3 DNA sequence: TGTGCCAGCAGTCCCCGGGGAGATACGCAGTATTTT.

The V call is TRBV7-9, the J call TRBJ1-2, with 7 bases matching TRBD1. The germline gives CDR1 SEHNR, CDR2 FQNEAQ (reference sequence). The CDR3 is 16 residues long. Losses at the gene ends were 4 bases for V and 9 bases for J; bases not matched to a gene: 17. CDR3 protein: CASSSGQTGRINSYTF. The CDR3, as DNA: TGTGCCAGCAGCTCCGGGCAGACAGGGAGAATTAATAGCTACACCTTC.

There are many counts of this clonotype. This sequence joins TRBV11-2 and TRBJ1-5; 8 nucleotides line up with TRBD1. The ends lost 4 bases at V and 4 bases at J; junction bases unmatched: 6. The CDR3 length is 15 residues. Germline V gene sequence: CDR1 SGHAT, CDR2 FQNNGV. CDR3 sequence reads: CASSSGQGPNQPQHF. The DNA of the CDR3 is TGTGCCAGCAGCTCCGGACAGGGACCGAATCAGCCCCAGCATTTT.

The chain carries TRBV7-2 and TRBJ2-1; TRBD1 agrees at 7 bases. The CDR3 extends over 15 amino acids. The J segment lost 5 bases and the V segment lost 6 bases, leaving 10 bases of the junction unmatched. CDR1 is SGHTA and CDR2 is FQGNSA in the germline V gene. CDR3 in amino acids: CASSWGTAPDNEQFF. CDR3 nucleotide sequence: TGTGCCAGCAGTTGGGGGACAGCGCCCGACAATGAGCAGTTCTTC.

This clonotype showed up just a few times. CDR3 amino acids: CASSRTSVAGYEQYF. CDR3 coding DNA: TGTGCCAGCAGCCGGACTAGCGTGGCGGGGTACGAGCAGTACTTC. This chain uses TRBV7-2 with TRBJ2-7; 9 nucleotides align to TRBD2. The CDR3 runs 15 residues. Germline V gene sequence: CDR1 SGHTA, CDR2 FQGNSA. V shed 5 bases and J 4 bases; nucleotides not matched to a gene: 9.

The genes are TRBV6-4 and TRBJ2-1; 12 bases align to TRBD2. This CDR3 comprises 15 residues. V trimming: 3 bases; J trimming: 8 bases; junction bases outside the gene matches: 5. Germline V gene sequence: CDR1 MRHNA, CDR2 SNTAGT. CDR3 DNA: TGTGCCAGCAGTGATGTACTAGCGGGAGGTCATGAGCAGTTCTTC. It translates to CASSDVLAGGHEQFF.

This clonotype was observed a few times. This chain's CDR3 is CASSWGQNEKLFF. CDR3 DNA: TGTGCCAGCAGCTGGGGACAGAATGAAAAACTGTTTTTT. The J gene is TRBJ1-4, the V gene TRBV7-9; 7 nucleotides line up with TRBD1. Germline V gives CDR1 SEHNR, CDR2 FQNEAQ (reference sequence). This CDR3 comprises 13 residues. Trimming removed 4 bases from V and 5 bases from J; junction bases left unmatched: 1.

This clonotype was found many times. The V call is TRBV13, the J call TRBJ1-1; D remains unclear. This CDR3 spans 14 amino acids. Trimming left V 0 bases short and J 1 base short, with 6 bases between. The germline V gene encodes CDR1 PRHDT and CDR2 FYEKMQ (reference sequence). The CDR3 is CASSLGLQNTEAFF. The CDR3 nucleotides are TGTGCCAGCAGCTTAGGATTGCAGAACACTGAAGCTTTCTTT.

The J gene is TRBJ1-2, the V gene TRBV5-1, with 10 bases that match TRBD1. The CDR3 contains 14 residues. Germline V gene lookup returns CDR1 SGHRS and CDR2 YFSETQ. V was pared by 4 bases and J by 4 bases, with 4 bases of the junction left unmatched. The chain's CDR3 is CASSTGTGVYGYTF. The CDR3 nucleotides read TGCGCCAGCAGCACCGGGACAGGGGTCTATGGCTACACCTTC.